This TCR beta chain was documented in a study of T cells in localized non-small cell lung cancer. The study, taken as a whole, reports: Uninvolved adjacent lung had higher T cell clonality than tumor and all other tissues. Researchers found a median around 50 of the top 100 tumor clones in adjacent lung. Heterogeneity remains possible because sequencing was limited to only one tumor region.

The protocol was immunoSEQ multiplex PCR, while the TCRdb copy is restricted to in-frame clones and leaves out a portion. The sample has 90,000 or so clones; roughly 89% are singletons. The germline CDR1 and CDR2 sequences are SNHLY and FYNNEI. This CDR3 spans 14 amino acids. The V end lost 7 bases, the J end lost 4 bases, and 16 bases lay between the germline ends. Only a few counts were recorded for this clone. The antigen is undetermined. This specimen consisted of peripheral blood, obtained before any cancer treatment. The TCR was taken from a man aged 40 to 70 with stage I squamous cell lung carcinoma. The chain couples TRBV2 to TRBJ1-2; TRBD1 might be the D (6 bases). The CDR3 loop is CASTGGPRSYGYTF. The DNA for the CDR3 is TGTGCCAGCACTGGGGGGCCGCGTAGCTATGGCTACACCTTC.